This T cell receptor beta chain came from a study of blood T cells in healthy people across ages. Broader study findings: It was found that TCR beta diversity correlated strongly with the percentage of naive T cells. Getting older went along with TCR beta diversity per million T cells dropping roughly linearly.

This clonotype was recorded at least ten times. What it binds is not known. A second PCR, run for 7 to 11 cycles, used a sample-barcoded 5' primer plus a J-beta primer mix. Researchers report that a template-switch adaptor with 12 random nucleotides tagged each cDNA molecule. TCRdb re-called the 5' RACE reads with MiXCR, one entry per CDR3 protein. Of some 900,000 distinct CDR3 sequences in the sample, around 26% were seen once. This CDR3 comprises 15 residues. Germline CDR1 and CDR2: SGHRS and YFSETQ. The V end lost 6 bases, the J end lost 7 bases, and 22 bases lay between the germline ends. Material: blood. The V and J genes are TRBV5-1 and TRBJ2-5; D gene ambiguous. The sequence derives from a woman older than 75 in good health. CDR3 loop: CASKPQPGSPGTQYF. The CDR3 nucleotides read TGCGCCAGCAAACCCCAACCAGGATCGCCCGGGACCCAGTACTTC. The whole variable domain, remainder taken from reference TRBV5-1 and TRBJ2-5, is KAGVTQTPRYLIKTRGQQVTLSCSPISGHRSVSWYQQTPGQGLQFLFEYFSETQRNKGNFPGRFSGRQFSNSRSEMNVSTLELGDSALYLCASKPQPGSPGTQYFGPGTRLLVL.